What follows are 23 T cell receptor beta chains derived from one specimen sequenced in a study of blood T cell repertoires in COVID-19. The protocol was immunoSEQ multiplex PCR, while the TCRdb copy is restricted to in-frame clones and leaves out a portion. The data hold under 450,000 clones, with roughly 86% observed a single time. Material: peripheral blood. These receptor sequences come from a human donor with acute or convalescent COVID-19. The donor label of this sample is uncertain.

The chain joins TRBV29-1 to TRBJ2-7; D gene unclear. Trimming left V 0 bases short and J 6 bases short, with 9 bases between. CDR1 is SQVTM, CDR2 ANQGSEA, per germline. The CDR3 is 12 amino acids. The CDR3 DNA reads as TGCAGCGTTGAAGATCCAGTTTCCGAGCAGTACTTC. Residues: CSVEDPVSEQYF.

The V gene is TRBV3-1 (or the pseudogene TRBV3-2), the J gene TRBJ2-3, with 8 bases lining up with TRBD1. The CDR3 has 16 amino acids. The J segment lost 3 bases and the V segment lost 4 bases, leaving 9 bases of the junction unmatched. In germline, CDR1 is LGHDT, CDR2 YNNKEL (reference sequence). In DNA, the CDR3 is TGTGCCAGCAGCCTCCGTTCGACAGGGGTAACAGATACGCAGTATTTT. Amino acid sequence: CASSLRSTGVTDTQYF.

The chain couples TRBV28 to TRBJ1-4; 9 bases agree with TRBD1. Trimming removed 4 bases from V and 2 bases from J; junction bases left unmatched: 11. The CDR3 loop spans 18 amino acids. Germline CDR1 is MDHEN and CDR2 is SYDVKM. CDR3 in DNA: TGTGCCAGCAGTTCCCCCGACAGGGGGAGGGCTACTAATGAAAAACTGTTTTTT. It codes for CASSSPDRGRATNEKLFF.

The chain employs TRBV6-2 or TRBV6-3 and TRBJ1-1; D is unclear. Per the germline V gene, CDR1 is MNHEY and CDR2 is SVGEGT. V lost 4 bases to trimming and J lost 0 bases, with 6 bases between them. The CDR3 totals 13 residues. Here the CDR3 reads CASSSLMNTEAFF. The CDR3 DNA sequence: TGTGCCAGCAGTTCCCTTATGAACACTGAAGCTTTCTTT.

The chain has TRBV7-8 and TRBJ2-7; possible D gene TRBD2, 5 bases. The germline V gene has CDR1 SGHVS and CDR2 FQNEAQ. There are 18 residues in the CDR3. The ends were cut back, 0 bases at V and 5 bases at J, with 23 bases in the middle. CDR3 protein: CASSLAASWGRRSDEQYF. The CDR3 DNA is TGTGCCAGCAGCTTAGCAGCCTCATGGGGAAGGAGGAGTGACGAGCAGTACTTC.

A few counts support this clone. The chain couples TRBV5-1 to TRBJ1-6, with a weak D call TRBD1 (5 bases). This CDR3 has 15 residues. V was pared by 4 bases and J by 9 bases, with 17 bases between. Germline loops: CDR1 SGHRS, CDR2 YFSETQ. CDR3 nucleotide sequence: TGCGCCAGCAGCCCGATGGACACCCGCGGTTCACCCCTCCACTTT. This translates into CASSPMDTRGSPLHF.

The CDR3 DNA sequence: TGTGCCAGCAGCCAAGTACTACCTGAAGCTTTCTTT. This encodes CASSQVLPEAFF. The chain couples TRBV3-1 (or the pseudogene TRBV3-2) to TRBJ1-1, with D unclear. Trimming cost V 1 base and J 6 bases, with 6 bases left between them. Germline V gene sequence: CDR1 LGHDT, CDR2 YNNKEL (reference sequence). This CDR3 has 12 residues.

Only a few counts were recorded for this clone. Other DNA sequences in this sample translate to the same CDR3. This chain links TRBV9 with TRBJ1-6; 7 bases are shared with TRBD1. V trimming: 2 bases; J trimming: 3 bases; junction bases outside the gene matches: 2. The CDR3 is 15 residues long. Germline V lookup: CDR1 SGDLS, CDR2 YYNGEE. CDR3 sequence: CASSVGDSYNSPLHF. The CDR3 bases are TGTGCCAGCAGCGTTGGGGACAGCTATAATTCACCCCTCCACTTT.

The genes are TRBV6-5 and TRBJ1-5; 8 positions match TRBD1. Germline CDR1 and CDR2: MNHEY and SVGAGI. The trim removed 6 bases at V and 3 bases at J, leaving 7 bases unmatched. The CDR3 is 15 amino acids. CDR3 protein: CASRNPQGDNQPQHF. Written as DNA, the CDR3 is TGTGCCAGCAGAAACCCACAGGGGGACAATCAGCCCCAGCATTTT.

The DNA for the CDR3 is TGCGCCAGCAGTGATCCCGGACAGCTCCTCTACGAGCAGTACTTC. Translated, it gives CASSDPGQLLYEQYF. V is TRBV10-1 and J is TRBJ2-7, with D possibly being TRBD1 (6 bases). Looked up from germline, CDR1 is WNHNN and CDR2 is SYGVQD (reference sequence). The germline V and J ends were trimmed by 3 bases and 3 bases, with 15 bases remaining between them. The CDR3 is 15 residues long.

V usage is TRBV7-6 and J usage is TRBJ1-1; D may be TRBD1 (5 bases). Germline CDR1 and CDR2: SGHVS and FNYEAQ. V lost 1 base to trimming and J lost 1 base, with 10 bases between them. This CDR3 spans 15 amino acids. CDR3 amino acids: CASSLESGPNTEAFF. The CDR3 region has the DNA TGTGCCAGCAGCTTAGAGTCAGGGCCGAACACTGAAGCTTTCTTT.

The chain couples TRBV14 to TRBJ2-5; D is perhaps TRBD2 (5 bases). The CDR3 contains 14 residues. V lost 3 bases to trimming and J lost 4 bases, with 12 bases between them. Germline lookup yields CDR1 SGHDN and CDR2 FVKESK. Here the CDR3 reads CASSQILARETQYF. The CDR3 region has the DNA TGTGCCAGCAGCCAGATTCTAGCTCGAGAGACCCAGTACTTC.

The genes are TRBV15 and TRBJ1-2; perhaps TRBD1 as D (5 bases). The V gene's germline CDR1 is LNHNV and CDR2 YYDKDF (reference sequence). The CDR3 loop spans 13 amino acids. V gave up 3 bases and J gave up 2 bases, with 7 bases separating them. CDR3 residues: CATSRGPNYGYTF. For the CDR3, the DNA is TGTGCCACCAGCAGGGGGCCCAACTATGGCTACACCTTC.

This clone was found once. The rearrangement links TRBV2 to TRBJ1-2; 7 positions match TRBD1. The germline gives CDR1 SNHLY, CDR2 FYNNEI. V lost 6 bases, J lost 6 bases, and 4 bases stayed unmatched. CDR3 length: 12 amino acids. CDR3 DNA sequence: TGTGCCAGCAGCGGGGACAGTGATGGCTACACCTTC. This translates into CASSGDSDGYTF.

The genes are TRBV10-1 and TRBJ2-5; TRBD1 agrees at 7 bases. Germline V gene sequence: CDR1 WNHNN, CDR2 SYGVQD (reference sequence). There are 15 residues in the CDR3. The trim removed 0 bases at V and 5 bases at J, leaving 6 bases unmatched. The CDR3 sequence is CASSESLGQPETQYF. Written as DNA, the CDR3 is TGCGCCAGCAGTGAGTCGCTGGGACAGCCGGAGACCCAGTACTTC.

This chain joins TRBV5-6 and TRBJ2-7; 8 bases line up with TRBD2. CDR3 length equals 16 residues. The ends lost 0 bases at V and 3 bases at J; junction bases unmatched: 8. Germline values: CDR1 SGHDT, CDR2 YYEEEE. CDR3 amino acids: CASSLALSGGFYEQYF. The CDR3 DNA is TGTGCCAGCAGCTTGGCTCTAAGCGGGGGATTCTACGAGCAGTACTTC.

This clone was picked up many times. This sequence joins TRBV24-1 and TRBJ1-2; 10 nucleotides match TRBD1. The CDR3 sequence is 14 residues long. Germline lookup yields CDR1 KGHDR and CDR2 SFDVKD. Trimming at V came to 10 bases and at J to 4 bases, leaving 8 bases not matched to a gene. The CDR3 is CATQPRQGAYGYTF. As DNA, the CDR3 is TGTGCCACACAGCCTCGACAGGGGGCCTATGGCTACACCTTC.

This chain connects TRBV7-9 to TRBJ2-1, with 7 bases lining up with TRBD1. The germline V gene encodes CDR1 SEHNR and CDR2 FQNEAQ (reference sequence). CDR3 length equals 12 residues. V gave up 5 bases and J gave up 9 bases; unmatched junction bases: 4. CDR3: CASSRQGFEQFF. CDR3 nucleotides: TGTGCCAGCAGCCGACAGGGTTTTGAGCAGTTCTTC.

The chain carries TRBV4-2 and TRBJ1-2; 12 bases map to TRBD1. Per the germline V gene, CDR1 is LGHNA and CDR2 is YNFKEQ. Germline trimming cut 3 bases from V and 6 bases from J; bases unmatched to any gene: 8. The CDR3 has 16 amino acids. The CDR3 DNA follows: TGTGCCAGCAGCCAGTTACAAGGGACAGGGGGCCATGGCTACACCTTC. Translating it yields CASSQLQGTGGHGYTF.

This sequence joins TRBV11-2 and TRBJ2-1, with D perhaps matching TRBD2 (6 bases). Trimming took off 0 bases at V and 14 bases at J, with 20 bases between the two ends. The CDR3 spans 15 residues. Looked up from germline, CDR1 is SGHAT and CDR2 is FQNNGV. CDR3 in DNA: TGTGCCAGCAGCTTAGAGCCCCAGGCCGGAGGGACCGAGTTCTTC. Its protein product is CASSLEPQAGGTEFF.

The CDR3 DNA sequence: TGTGCCAGCTCACCATTCTCGGCGCAGTTAGGGAGCTCCTACGAGCAGTACTTC. Its protein is CASSPFSAQLGSSYEQYF. This chain connects TRBV18 to TRBJ2-7; TRBD2 is a possible D gene (5 bases). Trimming took 2 bases from V and 0 from J, leaving 20 bases between them. The CDR3 covers 18 residues. Germline V gene lookup returns CDR1 KGHSH and CDR2 LQKENI.

The chain recombines TRBV2 with TRBJ1-6, with TRBD1 matching over 9 bases. This CDR3 contains 15 residues. The V gene's germline CDR1 is SNHLY and CDR2 FYNNEI. J lost 10 bases, V lost 7 bases, and 11 bases had no gene match. In DNA form, the CDR3 reads TGTGCCAGCATTGAGGAACAGGGGGCTCGCTCACCCCTCCACTTT. Translating gives CASIEEQGARSPLHF.

For the CDR3, the DNA is TGTGCCAGCAAAGAAGGGGGCAGCTATGGCTACACCTTC. This translates into CASKEGGSYGYTF. The V call is TRBV28, the J call TRBJ1-2; TRBD1 aligns across 7 bases. The CDR3 runs 13 residues. The junction had 6 bases not matched to a gene; V was cut back by 7 bases and J by 4 bases. CDR1 is MDHEN, CDR2 SYDVKM, per germline.